This T cell receptor (beta chain) was observed in a study of blood T cell repertoires in COVID-19 (TCRdb year 2020). Looking at the study overall: Samples covering the acute and convalescent phases of COVID-19 were provided by collaborators in the United States, Italy and Spain. The prospective study material was composed of cDNA or gDNA derived from T cells, B-cell-depleted T cells, or PBMCs. The dataset comprised deeply sampled blood TCRbeta repertoires from subjects exposed to, actively infected with, or recovered from COVID-19. The repertoires were made available in a free public database intended to serve as a resource for research on the immune response to SARS-CoV-2. Samples came from the ongoing ImmuneRACE study (first 160 participants) plus 1,254 subjects from 6 global collaborators. A de-identified subject ID, COVID-19 status, age in years and sex were almost always included in the sample metadata. HLA class I and class II types, where available, came from metadata supplied by the sample provider rather than from assay-based typing.

CDR1 and CDR2 (SQVTM, ANQGSEA) derive from the germline V gene. CDR3 length: 11 amino acids, cysteine to phenylalanine. Just the 33-base CDR3 DNA is kept, in frame starting at base 1. V loses 4 bases of germline sequence and J loses 6 bases, and the interval between the two ends is 10 bases. This clone was counted a few times. The antigen it recognizes is unknown. No much larger clone is present one base from it, and per-base qualities are unavailable. Findings and caveats that apply to the study as a whole: How much clinical and demographic metadata was included differed by source and by participant, and the metadata was provided uncurated.

Whole blood was collected in K2EDTA tubes by collaborating institutions according to the institutions' own protocols. For TCRbeta analysis, collaborators shipped samples as frozen whole blood, isolated PBMCs, or DNA extracted from either of those sample types. TCRbeta CDR3 regions were amplified from genomic DNA by means of the immunoSEQ Assay, a bias-controlled multiplex PCR. On the study's bioinformatics: Nucleated cell counts per sample were estimated from amplification of reference gene primers within the assay. Sequence reads were collapsed and filtered to measure the absolute abundance of every unique TCRbeta CDR3 rearrangement. For each sample, productive Simpson clonality was calculated as the square root of Simpson's diversity index over productive rearrangements. In its TCRdb copy, this immuneACCESS table keeps in-frame sequences only and misses some clones. Where compared with another copy, unresolved V genes explain less than half of these, and the others have no known cause. That table furnishes V, J and clone size, whereas the DNA furnished D and trimming. Here the sample has about 37,000 clones; 80% occur a single time. Jointly, the top ten make up 13% to 15% of the sample.

The sequence links TRBV29-1 to TRBJ2-7; TRBD2 might be the D gene, on 6 matching bases. The specimen was peripheral blood. The clonotype comes from a woman in her seventies with acute or convalescent COVID-19. The CDR3 in this case is CSVVRGGEQYF. The nucleotide sequence is given as TGCAGCGTTGTGCGGGGTGGCGAGCAGTACTTC.